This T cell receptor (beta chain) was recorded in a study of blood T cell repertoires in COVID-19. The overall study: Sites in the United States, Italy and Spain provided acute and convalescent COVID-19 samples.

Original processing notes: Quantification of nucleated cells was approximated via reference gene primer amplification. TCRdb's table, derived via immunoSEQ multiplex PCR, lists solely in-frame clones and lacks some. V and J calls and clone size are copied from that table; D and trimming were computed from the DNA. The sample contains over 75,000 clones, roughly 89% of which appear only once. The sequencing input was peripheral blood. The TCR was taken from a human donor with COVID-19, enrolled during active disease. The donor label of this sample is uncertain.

The CDR3 region has the DNA TGTGCCAGCAGCGCGGGACTAGCGGGGTCTGCAGATACGCAGTATTTT. Translating it yields CASSAGLAGSADTQYF. This chain links TRBV7-9 with TRBJ2-3; 13 bases align to TRBD2. The V and J ends lost 5 bases and 4 bases, in that order; junction bases with no gene match: 6. The CDR3 consists of 16 residues. Germline V gene data show CDR1 as SEHNR and CDR2 as FQNEAQ (reference sequence).